The entry that follows covers one TCR beta chain sequence. The CDR3 extends over 13 amino acids. Between the trimmed V and J ends, which lost 2 bases and 5 bases, there was a span of 6 bases. Germline V lookup: CDR1 SGHAT, CDR2 FQNNGV. The sample comes from a study of blood T cell repertoires in COVID-19. Study-level background: The origin of the acute and convalescent COVID-19 samples was the United States, Italy and Spain. PBMCs, B-cell-depleted T cells, or T cells provided the cDNA or gDNA that made up the material.

Original data processing: Estimation of nucleated cell counts was performed using reference gene primer amplification. Assay used: immunoSEQ multiplex PCR; TCRdb lists only in-frame clones, some missing. That table gives V, J and clone size, and the DNA gave D and trimming. The sample records more than 100,000 clones, more than 85% being singletons. The sample consisted of peripheral blood. The chain employs TRBV11-2 and TRBJ1-4; D is unclear. This clonotype was sampled from a man in his fifties with active or convalescent COVID-19. CDR3 in amino acids: CASSLFQNEKLFF. The CDR3 region has the DNA TGTGCCAGCAGCTTATTTCAGAATGAAAAACTGTTTTTT.